This T cell receptor (beta chain) was sequenced in a study of blood T cells in healthy people across ages. For the study at large: About one barcoded beta molecule was captured per two T cells (by template switching).

CDR1 SQVTM and CDR2 ANQGSEA come from the germline V gene. V was clipped by 7 bases and J by 12 bases; unmatched bases: 12. The CDR3 totals 13 residues. General observations from the study: TCR beta diversity per million T cells fell roughly linearly with age. In long-lived donors, naive CD4+ cell counts and diversity exceeded those of aged donors.

Notes on this clonotype: Its antigen is unknown. A much larger clone sits a single nucleotide away, making a read error possible.

A J-beta primer mix and a sample-barcoded 5' primer were used in a second PCR of roughly 6 to 11 cycles. TCRdb ran MiXCR on the 5' RACE reads and lists one entry per CDR3 protein. The sample carries roughly 790,000 distinct CDR3 sequences, about 40% recorded once. The source is a woman aged 60-75 years in good health. The sample was blood. The V gene is TRBV29-1, the J gene TRBJ2-1, with 10 bases aligning to TRBD1. CDR3 DNA: TGCAGCGGCAGGACAGGGGGATTCGATGGGCAGTTCTTC. It encodes CSGRTGGFDGQFF.